This T cell receptor beta chain originates from a study of blood T cell repertoires in COVID-19. In germline, CDR1 is ENHRY, CDR2 SYGVKD. This CDR3 region has 16 residues. The germline V and J ends were trimmed by 2 bases and 0 bases, with 10 bases remaining between them. Clones were sequenced by immunoSEQ multiplex PCR, and TCRdb holds only the in-frame ones, with some missing. This table holds 300,000 to 350,000 clones, 88% found once. Everyone who took part was roughly 18 to 100 years old, and they came from 24 US areas. Resolution of symptoms, clearance, or two negative PCRs was present in recovered Cohort 3 donors.

Sequencing used PBMCs or T cells enriched from blood (not recorded which). The genes are TRBV10-3 and TRBJ2-2; D may be TRBD1 (6 bases). This sequence was found in a man aged 25-40 years who had recovered from COVID-19. CDR3 DNA sequence: TGTGCCATCAGTGAGCTGGGACATACGAACACCGGGGAGCTGTTTTTT. It is translated as CAISELGHTNTGELFF.